Detailed here is one TCR beta chain. Its antigen is unknown. No per-base quality is available; no much larger clone lies one base away. This entry is derived from a study of blood T cell repertoires in COVID-19 (TCRdb year 2020). As for the study more broadly: Collaborator samples came from the United States, Italy and Spain and covered acute and convalescent phases of COVID-19. The samples were drawn from two sources: the first 160 participants of the ongoing ImmuneRACE study, and approximately 1,300 subjects contributed by 6 global collaborators. A de-identified subject ID, COVID-19 status, age in years and sex were almost always included in the sample metadata. The prospective study material was composed of cDNA or gDNA derived from T cells, B-cell-depleted T cells, or PBMCs. The dataset comprised deeply sampled blood TCRbeta repertoires from subjects exposed to, actively infected with, or recovered from COVID-19. Where available, HLA class I and class II types were taken from metadata supplied by the sample provider and were not determined by assay-based typing. A freely available public database, intended as a resource for researchers studying the immune response to SARS-CoV-2, is where the repertoires were released.

TCRbeta CDR3 regions were amplified from genomic DNA using the immunoSEQ Assay, a bias-controlled multiplex PCR. The authors processed their data as follows. Within the assay, amplification of reference gene primers was used to estimate how many nucleated cells each sample contained. Sequence reads were collapsed and filtered to measure the absolute abundance of every unique TCRbeta CDR3 rearrangement. For each sample, productive Simpson clonality was calculated as the square root of Simpson's diversity index across productive rearrangements. TCRdb stores this immuneACCESS table with in-frame sequences only. Part of the clones is absent; in the studies checked, under half of the shortfall reflects unresolved V genes, and no reason is known for the rest. V and J calls and clone size come straight from that table; D and trimming were deduced from the DNA. This sample holds roughly 300,000 clones; roughly 86% were observed only once. Together, the top ten hold roughly 5% of the sample.

Participants in the prospective study were enrolled through a virtual design, were aged about 18 to 89 years, and lived in 20 to 30 United States geographic areas. In the prospective study, cohorts were assigned on the basis of participant-reported clinical history obtained from a screening survey and a study questionnaire. Recovered participants in ImmuneRACE Cohort 3 were defined as having two consecutive negative NP/OP PCR tests, clearance from a healthcare professional, or resolution of symptoms. Each participant in the prospective study had whole blood, serum and a nasopharyngeal or oropharyngeal swab collected by mobile phlebotomists. Over a roughly two-month period, participants in the prospective study had the option of providing additional blood draws and questionnaires. Blood samples from the prospective study were shipped frozen or at room temperature prior to DNA extraction. Study-wide findings and limitations: The quantity of clinical and demographic metadata differed by source and by participant and was supplied without curation.

For CDR1 and CDR2, the germline V gene (reference sequence) lists SGHNT and YYREEE. Here V drops 5 bases and J drops 6 bases, and the junction holds 6 bases not matched to any gene. The CDR3 has 15 amino acids, counting the end cysteine and phenylalanine. The kept DNA is CDR3 alone, 45 bases in frame from the first base. The sequence joins TRBV5-4 to TRBJ1-4; TRBD1 matches 11 bases in the middle. Sequenced sample: PBMCs or T cells enriched from blood (not recorded which). The receptor was derived from a woman in her twenties or thirties who had recovered from COVID-19. For the CDR3, the sequence is CASSSSGQGDEKLFF. The nucleotide sequence is TGTGCCAGCAGTTCCTCGGGACAGGGGGATGAAAAACTGTTTTTT.